The 29 T cell receptor beta chains presented below share a single source sample, sequenced in a study of T cells in Graves' hyperthyroidism and ophthalmopathy. Template material for amplifying TCR beta CDR3 regions consisted of RNA transcripts. Using the HTBI primer set, a first-round RT-PCR was run on the TCR CDR3. MiXCR, run by TCRdb on the multiplex PCR reads, gives a single entry per CDR3 protein. The table includes hundreds of thousands of distinct CDR3 sequences, 20% to 25% detected once. Sequencing was performed on blood. The receptor set was obtained from a man aged 25-40 years with Graves' ophthalmopathy.

This clonotype was seen at least ten times. V usage is TRBV11-2 and J usage is TRBJ2-3; TRBD2 is a possible D gene (6 bases). Trimming took 3 bases from V and 2 from J, leaving 12 bases between them. The CDR3 has 15 residues. The germline V gene has CDR1 SGHAT and CDR2 FQNNGV. CDR3 loop: CASSFMGGPTDTQYF. In DNA form, the CDR3 reads TGTGCCAGCAGCTTCATGGGGGGACCCACAGATACGCAGTATTTT.

The chain combines TRBV30 with TRBJ1-1; D not certain. With 1 base removed from V and 10 bases from J, the gap between germline ends came to 13 bases. CDR3 length: 12 residues. Germline lookup yields CDR1 GTSNPN and CDR2 SVGIG (reference sequence). The CDR3 DNA reads TGTGCCTGGAGTGGGAGGGTTAGTGGAGCTTTCTTT. Its protein product is CAWSGRVSGAFF. Full variable domain (remainder filled in from reference TRBV30 and TRBJ1-1): SQTIHQWPATLVQPVGSPLSLECTVEGTSNPNLYWYRQAAGRGLQLLFYSVGIGQISSEVPQNLSASRPQDRQFILSSKKLLLSDSGFYLCAWSGRVSGAFFGQGTRLTVV.

This clonotype was counted a few times. This chain links TRBV15 with TRBJ2-7; D is unclear. Trimming took 0 bases from V and 1 from J, leaving 13 bases between them. Germline CDR1 and CDR2: LNHNV and YYDKDF (reference sequence). CDR3 size: 16 residues. The CDR3 protein is CATSRETGRSSYEQYF. CDR3 DNA sequence: TGTGCCACCAGCAGAGAAACGGGCAGGAGTTCCTACGAGCAGTACTTC.

V and J are TRBV6-2 or TRBV6-3 and TRBJ1-1, with D maybe TRBD1 (6 bases). V was shortened by 6 bases and J by 5 bases, with 25 bases between the two germline ends. CDR1 MNHEY and CDR2 SVGEGT come from the germline V gene. CDR3 length: 17 amino acids. CDR3 region: CASSRDGGPLGRTEAFF. CDR3 bases: TGTGCCAGCAGCAGAGACGGGGGGCCGTTGGGGAGAACTGAAGCTTTCTTT.

The chain's CDR3 is CASSPRQGLAKNIQYF. The CDR3 coding sequence is TGTGCCAGTAGTCCCCGACAGGGCCTAGCCAAAAACATTCAGTACTTC. The V gene is TRBV19, the J gene TRBJ2-4, with 7 bases that match TRBD1. The CDR3 has 16 amino acids. V shed 5 bases, J shed 0 bases, and the junction held 7 bases outside the gene matches. CDR1 and CDR2 (germline): LNHDA, SQIVND (reference sequence).

The rearrangement uses TRBV5-1 and TRBJ2-1; D remains ambiguous. The V and J ends lost 1 base and 5 bases respectively, with 7 bases between them. Germline CDR1 and CDR2: SGHRS and YFSETQ. CDR3 length equals 13 residues. The DNA of the CDR3 is TGCGCCAGCAGCTTGTTTGGCAACAATGAGCAGTTCTTC. Protein product: CASSLFGNNEQFF.

This clonotype was seen a few times. This rearrangement joins TRBV14 to TRBJ2-7; 11 bases match TRBD1. The CDR3 runs to 15 residues. The J segment lost 4 bases and the V segment lost 4 bases, leaving 6 bases of the junction unmatched. Germline V gives CDR1 SGHDN, CDR2 FVKESK. The CDR3 sequence: CASSLRGTGGYEQYF. CDR3 coding DNA: TGTGCCAGCAGCCTCCGAGGGACAGGGGGTTACGAGCAGTACTTC. Combining the CDR3 with reference TRBV14 and TRBJ2-7 gives the whole variable domain EAGVTQFPSHSVIEKGQTVTLRCDPISGHDNLYWYRRVMGKEIKFLLHFVKESKQDESGMPNNRFLAERTGGTYSTLKVQPAELEDSGVYFCASSLRGTGGYEQYFGPGTRLTVT.

There are a few counts of this clonotype. The chain links TRBV28 to TRBJ2-4; D not resolved. The germline V and J ends were trimmed by 2 bases and 0 bases, with 17 bases remaining between them. Germline V gives CDR1 MDHEN, CDR2 SYDVKM. This CDR3 is built from 18 residues. The CDR3 nucleotides read TGTGCCAGCAGTTTAACCACCTCAGTGGAGCTAGCCAAAAACATTCAGTACTTC. Amino acids: CASSLTTSVELAKNIQYF.

This clonotype appeared many times. The rearrangement uses TRBV18 and TRBJ2-1; TRBD2 matches 7 bases. V was clipped by 2 bases and J by 2 bases; unmatched bases: 3. There are 15 residues in the CDR3. The germline V gene encodes CDR1 KGHSH and CDR2 LQKENI. The chain's CDR3 is CASSPAGVPYNEQFF. DNA of the CDR3: TGTGCCAGCTCACCAGCGGGAGTTCCCTACAATGAGCAGTTCTTC.

Points on this clonotype: A read error is possible here, since a much larger clone lies one base away. CDR3 sequence: CASSDISHEQYF. The CDR3 nucleotides read TGTGCCAGCAGTGATATCTCCCACGAGCAGTACTTC. The chain employs TRBV2 and TRBJ2-7, with D unresolved. CDR3 length equals 12 residues. Germline V gives CDR1 SNHLY, CDR2 FYNNEI.

This clonotype was counted many times. V usage is TRBV18 and J usage is TRBJ1-1; no clear D gene. The CDR3 is 13 amino acids. V shed 3 bases and J shed 0 bases, with 5 bases lying between them. Germline V CDR1 and CDR2: KGHSH, LQKENI. Here the CDR3 DNA reads TGTGCCAGCTCACCTGACTTGAACACTGAAGCTTTCTTT. Protein: CASSPDLNTEAFF. The whole variable domain, remainder taken from reference TRBV18 and TRBJ1-1, is NAGVMQNPRHLVRRRGQEARLRCSPMKGHSHVYWYRQLPEEGLKFMVYLQKENIIDESGMPKERFSAEFPKEGPSILRIQQVVRGDSAAYFCASSPDLNTEAFFGQGTRLTVV.

This clonotype was recorded many times. The chain couples TRBV30 to TRBJ2-5; D is perhaps TRBD2 (7 bases). The V and J ends lost 1 base and 5 bases respectively, with 14 bases between them. Germline V CDR1 and CDR2: GTSNPN, SVGIG (reference sequence). The CDR3 contains 14 residues. The CDR3 region is CAWSGRGGQETQYF. DNA of the CDR3: TGTGCCTGGAGTGGGAGGGGGGGGCAGGAGACCCAGTACTTC.

Only a few counts were recorded for this clonotype. This may stem from a read error, because a much larger clone lies one nucleotide away. The J gene is TRBJ1-5, the V gene TRBV15, with 7 bases that match TRBD1. The germline gives CDR1 LNHNV, CDR2 YYDKDF (reference sequence). The CDR3 contains 14 residues. The CDR3 coding sequence is TGTGCCGCCAGCAGGGACAGCAACAATCAGCCCCAGCATTTT. It specifies CAASRDSNNQPQHF.

There are many counts of this clonotype. The rearrangement links TRBV2 to TRBJ1-1; TRBD1 might be the D (5 bases). Germline V gene data show CDR1 as SNHLY and CDR2 as FYNNEI. V was cut by 1 base and J by 1 base, with 13 bases left in between. The CDR3 loop spans 16 amino acids. CDR3 sequence reads: CASSEVAGWRNTEAFF. The CDR3 DNA reads as TGTGCCAGCAGTGAAGTTGCAGGGTGGCGGAACACTGAAGCTTTCTTT.

The chain uses TRBV9 and TRBJ1-2; D unresolved. Germline CDR1 SGDLS, CDR2 YYNGEE. The CDR3 consists of 14 residues. The V and J ends lost 0 bases and 3 bases respectively, with 9 bases between them. CDR3 nucleotides: TGTGCCAGCAGCGTAGAGGGCAACTACTATGGCTACACCTTC. Protein: CASSVEGNYYGYTF.

The rearrangement joins TRBV14 to TRBJ2-5; D is ambiguous. Looked up from germline, CDR1 is SGHDN and CDR2 is FVKESK. Trimming took 2 bases from V and 2 from J, leaving 6 bases between them. The CDR3 has 13 amino acids. The CDR3 reads CASSQRIQETQYF. The CDR3 DNA follows: TGTGCCAGCAGCCAAAGGATACAAGAGACCCAGTACTTC.

V usage is TRBV4-1 and J usage is TRBJ1-2; weak D call: TRBD1 (5 bases). The CDR3 loop spans 17 amino acids. The V end lost 1 base, the J end lost 6 bases, and 21 bases lay between the germline ends. Germline CDR1 is MGHRA and CDR2 is YSYEKL. The CDR3 DNA follows: TGCGCCAGCAGCCAAGGATCTAGATGGGGGGGATATGATGGCTACACCTTC. Translating gives CASSQGSRWGGYDGYTF.

This chain joins TRBV24-1 and TRBJ2-1; 7 nucleotides agree with TRBD2. This CDR3 has 17 residues. V lost 6 bases and J lost 2; bases outside the gene matches: 12. CDR1 KGHDR and CDR2 SFDVKD come from the germline V gene. CDR3 sequence reads: CATSTPGASGTYNEQFF. The CDR3 DNA follows: TGTGCCACCAGTACACCCGGGGCTAGCGGAACCTACAATGAGCAGTTCTTC.

The table lists this clonotype with a few counts. J is TRBJ1-1 and V is TRBV10-3, with D possibly matching TRBD1 (5 bases). V was pared by 6 bases and J by 0 bases, with 11 bases between. This CDR3 contains 14 residues. The germline V gene encodes CDR1 ENHRY and CDR2 SYGVKD. The chain's CDR3 is CAIRRDGLNTEAFF. The CDR3 nucleotides are TGTGCCATCAGGCGGGACGGGCTGAACACTGAAGCTTTCTTT.

This clonotype was observed a handful of times. This chain uses TRBV6-1 with TRBJ2-2; D is perhaps TRBD1 (5 bases). The V gene's germline CDR1 is MNHNS and CDR2 SASEGT. The CDR3 extends over 14 amino acids. V was cut by 3 bases and J by 2 bases, with 7 bases left in between. For the CDR3, the DNA is TGTGCCAGCAGTGACGACAGCAACACCGGGGAGCTGTTTTTT. Its protein product is CASSDDSNTGELFF.

This clonotype was picked up a small number of times. This chain joins TRBV6-5 and TRBJ1-2; TRBD1 might be the D (6 bases). Germline loops: CDR1 MNHEY, CDR2 SVGAGI. The V end lost 3 bases, the J end lost 7 bases, and 12 bases lay between the germline ends. The length of the CDR3 is 13 residues. CDR3 in amino acids: CASSYEQGSGYTF. As DNA, the CDR3 is TGTGCCAGCAGTTATGAACAGGGTAGTGGCTACACCTTC.

J is TRBJ2-7 and V is TRBV12-3 or TRBV12-4, with 7 positions matching TRBD2. The length of the CDR3 is 17 residues. The junction had 10 bases not matched to a gene; V was cut back by 0 bases and J by 2 bases. The CDR3 loop is CASSLAHGGGRTYEQYF. The CDR3 nucleotides read TGTGCCAGCAGTTTAGCCCACGGGGGAGGGCGAACCTACGAGCAGTACTTC.

Many counts were recorded for this clonotype. The chain recombines TRBV3-1 with TRBJ2-7; D is undetermined. Trimming shortened V by 0 bases and J by 9 bases, and 15 bases separated the two germline ends. From germline, CDR1 is LGHDT and CDR2 YNNKEL (reference sequence). This CDR3 contains 14 residues. The CDR3 sequence is CASSQDRLVNVQYF. The CDR3 DNA reads TGTGCCAGCAGCCAAGATAGGCTAGTCAACGTGCAGTACTTC.

This clonotype was picked up many times. The chain employs TRBV30 and TRBJ2-1; D is ambiguous. The V end was cut by 2 bases, the J end by 3 bases, with 8 bases between. The germline V gene encodes CDR1 GTSNPN and CDR2 SVGIG (reference sequence). CDR3 size: 13 residues. The CDR3 sequence is CAWSRSGYNEQFF. CDR3 DNA sequence: TGTGCCTGGAGTCGGTCGGGCTACAATGAGCAGTTCTTC.

This clonotype was counted once. The chain combines TRBV2 with TRBJ1-2; 8 bases fit TRBD1. Per the germline V gene, CDR1 is SNHLY and CDR2 is FYNNEI. This CDR3 contains 15 residues. V was clipped by 5 bases and J by 8 bases; unmatched bases: 13. The CDR3 sequence is CASSTGTGLLGGYTF. CDR3 DNA sequence: TGTGCCAGCAGTACCGGGACAGGCCTCTTAGGCGGCTACACCTTC.

This clonotype was recorded at least ten times. The chain employs TRBV3-1 and TRBJ1-4; D perhaps matches TRBD1 (5 bases). The CDR3 contains 15 residues. Germline CDR1 and CDR2: LGHDT and YNNKEL (reference sequence). Deletions cut 1 base from V and 4 bases from J, with 10 bases between. This chain's CDR3 is CASSQGGAINEKLFF. The DNA of the CDR3 is TGTGCCAGCAGCCAAGGCGGGGCGATTAATGAAAAACTGTTTTTT.

This clonotype came up many times. This chain uses TRBV3-1 with TRBJ2-5; the D call may be TRBD1 or TRBD2 (6 bases each). The CDR3 has 15 residues. Germline CDR1 LGHDT, CDR2 YNNKEL (reference sequence). Trimming stripped 0 bases from V and 5 bases from J, with 13 bases between. The CDR3 sequence is CASSQEGTGAETQYF. The CDR3 nucleotides read TGTGCCAGCAGCCAAGAAGGGACGGGGGCGGAGACCCAGTACTTC.

The chain couples TRBV19 to TRBJ1-5; the D is unclear. Germline V gene sequence: CDR1 LNHDA, CDR2 SQIVND (reference sequence). This CDR3 comprises 15 residues. Trimming took 3 bases from V and 2 from J, leaving 11 bases between them. The CDR3 coding sequence is TGTGCCAGTAGTATGTCCGCCCGTGGCAATCAGCCCCAGCATTTT. This translates into CASSMSARGNQPQHF.

This clonotype was seen repeatedly, ten times or more. The chain combines TRBV30 with TRBJ2-3; the match to TRBD1 covers 7 bases. V lost 5 bases and J lost 4; bases outside the gene matches: 6. The CDR3 has 13 residues. Germline assignment: CDR1 GTSNPN and CDR2 SVGIG (reference sequence). The CDR3 sequence: CAWSIRGPDTQYF. Here the CDR3 DNA reads TGTGCCTGGTCGATTAGGGGGCCAGATACGCAGTATTTT. The full variable domain, completed using reference TRBV30 and TRBJ2-3, is SQTIHQWPATLVQPVGSPLSLECTVEGTSNPNLYWYRQAAGRGLQLLFYSVGIGQISSEVPQNLSASRPQDRQFILSSKKLLLSDSGFYLCAWSIRGPDTQYFGPGTRLTVL.